These 15 T cell receptor beta chains originate from one sample sequenced in a study of blood T cell repertoires in COVID-19. Clones were sequenced by immunoSEQ multiplex PCR, and TCRdb holds only the in-frame ones, with some missing. In the table there are roughly 160,000 clones, 85% of which are singletons. Sequences were obtained from peripheral blood. The source of these receptors is a woman aged 45-59 years with COVID-19, enrolled during active disease.

The chain couples TRBV7-3 to TRBJ1-6, with TRBD1 matching 8 bases. The CDR3 length is 18 residues. Germline loops: CDR1 SGHTA, CDR2 FQGTGA. J lost 0 bases, V lost 5 bases, and 9 bases had no gene match. CDR3 residues: CASSLYPGGRSYNSPLHF. In DNA, the CDR3 is TGTGCCAGCAGCCTATACCCAGGGGGCCGCTCCTATAATTCACCCCTCCACTTT.

This rearrangement joins TRBV3-1 (or the pseudogene TRBV3-2) to TRBJ2-5, with D maybe TRBD2 (6 bases). This CDR3 region has 12 residues. The germline V and J ends were trimmed by 3 bases and 5 bases, with 7 bases remaining between them. The germline V gene encodes CDR1 LGHDT and CDR2 YNNKEL (reference sequence). The CDR3 here is CASSHGGETQYF. CDR3 coding DNA: TGTGCCAGCAGCCATGGAGGGGAGACCCAGTACTTC.

The genes are TRBV11-2 and TRBJ1-2; no clear D. The V and J ends lost 5 bases and 2 bases respectively, with 12 bases between them. CDR3 length: 14 residues. The germline V gene has CDR1 SGHAT and CDR2 FQNNGV. The CDR3 sequence is CASSPTQLNYGYTF. In DNA form, the CDR3 reads TGTGCCAGCAGCCCCACGCAACTAAACTATGGCTACACCTTC.

With regard to this clone: A junction end diverges from the germline sequence, so it may reflect a read error. The rearrangement uses TRBV7-7 and TRBJ1-4; TRBD1 aligns across 7 bases. The germline V gene has CDR1 SSHAT and CDR2 FNYEAQ (reference sequence). The CDR3 loop spans 15 amino acids. The chain's CDR3 is CASSLKGGTNEKLFF. CDR3 DNA: TGTGCTAGCAGCTTAAAAGGGGGCACTAATGAAAAACTGTTTTTT. The complete variable domain, with remaining parts taken from reference TRBV7-7 and TRBJ1-4, reads GAGVSQSPRYKVTKRGQDVTLRCDPISSHATLYWYQQALGQGPEFLTYFNYEAQPDKSGLPSDRFSAERPEGSISTLTIQRTEQRDSAMYRCASSLKGGTNEKLFFGSGTQLSVL.

V gene TRBV6-5 combines with J gene TRBJ2-3; D may be TRBD1 (5 bases). V lost 7 bases to trimming and J lost 3 bases, with 11 bases between them. The germline CDR1 and CDR2 sequences are MNHEY and SVGAGI. The CDR3 runs 13 residues. The CDR3 reads CASTGFGTDTQYF. CDR3 DNA: TGTGCCAGCACAGGGTTCGGGACAGATACGCAGTATTTT.

V is TRBV7-6 and J is TRBJ1-6, with 9 bases aligning to TRBD1. The CDR3 has 15 amino acids. The J segment lost 9 bases and the V segment lost 1 base, leaving 4 bases of the junction unmatched. The germline V gene has CDR1 SGHVS and CDR2 FNYEAQ. The CDR3 protein is CASSLGGDRVSPLHF. The CDR3 coding sequence is TGTGCCAGCAGCTTAGGAGGGGACAGGGTTTCACCCCTCCACTTT.

This chain joins TRBV7-2 and TRBJ2-2; 11 bases match TRBD2. The CDR3 is 15 residues long. Per the germline V gene, CDR1 is SGHTA and CDR2 is FQGNSA. J lost 9 bases, V lost 3 bases, and 6 bases had no gene match. The chain's CDR3 is CASSLVAGGYRELFF. CDR3 DNA: TGTGCCAGCAGCTTGGTAGCGGGGGGGTACCGGGAGCTGTTTTTT.

The chain has TRBV4-2 and TRBJ2-1; 7 bases map to TRBD2. V gave up 0 bases and J gave up 1 base; unmatched junction bases: 3. CDR1 and CDR2 (germline): LGHNA, YNFKEQ. The CDR3 runs 16 residues. CDR3 nucleotides: TGTGCCAGCAGCCAAGATTGGGGGGGGTCCTACAATGAGCAGTTCTTC. This encodes CASSQDWGGSYNEQFF.

The chain joins TRBV4-2 to TRBJ2-5; 10 bases map to TRBD1. From germline, CDR1 is LGHNA and CDR2 YNFKEQ. The CDR3 is 17 amino acids. J lost 4 bases, V lost 0 bases, and 8 bases had no gene match. CDR3 nucleotide sequence: TGTGCCAGCAGCCAAGATTGGGTCGGGACAGGGGTAGAGACCCAGTACTTC. This translates into CASSQDWVGTGVETQYF.

The rearrangement links TRBV30 to TRBJ2-5, with 8 positions matching TRBD1. V gave up 4 bases and J gave up 4 bases; unmatched junction bases: 8. The CDR3 sequence is 14 residues long. Germline CDR1 and CDR2: GTSNPN and SVGIG (reference sequence). The CDR3 DNA sequence: TGTGCCTGGACGGCCAGGGGGCTAGGAGAGACCCAGTACTTC. Amino acid sequence: CAWTARGLGETQYF.

V and J are TRBV9 and TRBJ2-1; 10 bases map to TRBD2. Losses at the gene ends were 6 bases for V and 3 bases for J; bases not matched to a gene: 6. The CDR3 extends over 15 amino acids. CDR1 is SGDLS, CDR2 YYNGEE, per germline. The CDR3 spells CASNEVAGGYNEQFF. CDR3 in DNA: TGTGCCAGCAACGAGGTAGCGGGGGGCTACAATGAGCAGTTCTTC.

V is TRBV11-3 and J is TRBJ2-4, with 8 bases identical to TRBD2. The germline V gene has CDR1 SGHNT and CDR2 YENEEA. The junction had 9 bases not matched to a gene; V was cut back by 7 bases and J by 1 base. CDR3 size: 16 residues. CDR3 sequence (DNA): TGTGCCAGCACCATCGGGGGGGCCGGGGCCAAAAACATTCAGTACTTC. This codes for CASTIGGAGAKNIQYF.

In this sample, this clone turned up a few times. The chain combines TRBV3-1 (or the pseudogene TRBV3-2) with TRBJ2-2, with 7 bases that match TRBD2. CDR1 and CDR2 from the germline V gene are LGHDT and YNNKEL (reference sequence). This CDR3 region has 17 residues. Germline trimming cut 0 bases from V and 6 bases from J; bases unmatched to any gene: 10. The CDR3 region is CASSQEKWVAGSGELFF. CDR3 nucleotide sequence: TGTGCCAGCAGCCAAGAAAAGTGGGTAGCGGGCTCCGGGGAGCTGTTTTTT.

The J gene is TRBJ2-2, the V gene TRBV5-1, with 8 positions matching TRBD2. This CDR3 is 16 amino acids long. Trimming removed 0 bases from V and 7 bases from J; junction bases left unmatched: 8. In germline, CDR1 is SGHRS, CDR2 YFSETQ. CDR3 in DNA: TGCGCCAGCAGCTTGGAGATTCCGGGGGGGCTCGGGGAGCTGTTTTTT. Protein: CASSLEIPGGLGELFF.

J is TRBJ2-1 and V is TRBV19, with D maybe TRBD1 (5 bases). The CDR3 length is 13 residues. Per the germline V gene, CDR1 is LNHDA and CDR2 is SQIVND (reference sequence). CDR3 nucleotide sequence: TGTGACCGAAACCTGGGTTTAGGGGATGAGCAGTTCTTC. Protein product: CDRNLGLGDEQFF.